This T cell receptor (beta chain) was identified during a study of technical replicates of blood from a few donors. The assay was immunoSEQ multiplex PCR, and TCRdb's table has in-frame clones only and misses some. The data contain 65,000 to 85,000 clones, 85% to 95% of them singletons. The V gene lost 5 bases and the J gene lost 2 bases, with 12 bases spanning the gap. CDR3 size: 14 residues. Per germline, CDR1 SGHVS and CDR2 FQNEAQ. The receptor's source is a human donor in good health. The gene calls are TRBV7-8 and TRBJ2-5; no reliable D call. Specimen: T cells isolated from PBMCs. CDR3: CASSQNTKQETQYF. The CDR3 DNA is TGTGCCAGCAGCCAGAACACCAAACAAGAGACCCAGTACTTC.